This TCR beta chain was obtained from a study of blood T cell repertoires in COVID-19. Data came from immunoSEQ multiplex PCR; TCRdb stores just in-frame clones and leaves some out. The table lists about 260,000 clones, about 83% of them singletons. In its sample, this clone was seen a few times. This CDR3 is 14 amino acids long. Trimming shortened V by 7 bases and J by 1 base, and 11 bases separated the two germline ends. Germline V gives CDR1 SGHAT, CDR2 FQNNGV. Sequencing input: PBMCs or T cells enriched from blood (not recorded which). The rearrangement uses TRBV11-2 and TRBJ2-4; no definite D call. This sequence originates from a woman between 45 and 65 years old who had recovered from COVID-19. The CDR3 coding sequence is TGTGCCAGCATGAGTCGCTTGGCCAAAAACATTCAGTACTTC. As protein: CASMSRLAKNIQYF.